The subject of this entry is one T cell receptor (beta chain). The data were obtained in a study of T cell responses to AZD1222 COVID-19 vaccine. The CDR3 length is 13 residues. Germline values: CDR1 GTSNPN, CDR2 SVGIG (reference sequence). V shed 4 bases and J shed 9 bases, with 13 bases lying between them. TCRdb's copy holds only in-frame clones and misses some; the assay was immunoSEQ multiplex PCR. The sample shows 150,000 or so clones, about 93% of them seen only once. Source: peripheral blood, taken on day 0 of AZD1222 vaccination. The sequence was collected from an adult in good health. The chain has TRBV30 and TRBJ1-6, with a possible D match to TRBD1 (6 bases). The CDR3 reads CAWTPGTTSPLHF. CDR3 sequence (DNA): TGTGCCTGGACCCCAGGGACAACTTCACCCCTCCACTTT.